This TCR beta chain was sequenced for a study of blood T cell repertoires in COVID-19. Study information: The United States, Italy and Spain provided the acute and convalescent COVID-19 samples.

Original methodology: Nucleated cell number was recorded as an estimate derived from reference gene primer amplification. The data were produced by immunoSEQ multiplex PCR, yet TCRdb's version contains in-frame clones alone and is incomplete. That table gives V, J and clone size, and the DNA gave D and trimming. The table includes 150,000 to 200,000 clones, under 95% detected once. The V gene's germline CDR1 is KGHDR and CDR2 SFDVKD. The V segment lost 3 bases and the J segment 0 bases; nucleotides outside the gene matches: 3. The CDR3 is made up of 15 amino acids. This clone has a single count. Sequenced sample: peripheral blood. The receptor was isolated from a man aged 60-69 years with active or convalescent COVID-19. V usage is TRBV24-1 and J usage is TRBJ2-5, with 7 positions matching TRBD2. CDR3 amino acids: CATSDPGLDQETQYF. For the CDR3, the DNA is TGTGCCACCAGTGATCCCGGACTAGACCAAGAGACCCAGTACTTC.